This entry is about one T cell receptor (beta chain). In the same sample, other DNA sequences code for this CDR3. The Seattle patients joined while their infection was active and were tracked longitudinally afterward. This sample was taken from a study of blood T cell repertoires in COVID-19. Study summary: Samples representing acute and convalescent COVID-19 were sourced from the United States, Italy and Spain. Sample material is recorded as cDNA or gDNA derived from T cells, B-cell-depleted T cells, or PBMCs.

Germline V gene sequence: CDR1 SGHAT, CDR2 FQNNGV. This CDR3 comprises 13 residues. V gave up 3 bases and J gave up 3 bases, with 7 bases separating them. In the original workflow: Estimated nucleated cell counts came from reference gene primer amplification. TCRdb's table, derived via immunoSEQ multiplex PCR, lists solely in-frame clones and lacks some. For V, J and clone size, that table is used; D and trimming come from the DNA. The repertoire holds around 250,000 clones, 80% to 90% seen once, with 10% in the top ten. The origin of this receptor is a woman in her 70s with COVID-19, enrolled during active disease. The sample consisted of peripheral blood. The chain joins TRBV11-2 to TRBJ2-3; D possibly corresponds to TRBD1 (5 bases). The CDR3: CASSFPGTDTQYF. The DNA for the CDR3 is TGTGCCAGCAGCTTTCCAGGGACAGATACGCAGTATTTT.